A selection of T cell receptor beta chains follows, all from one sample in a study of blood T cell repertoires in COVID-19. Clones were sequenced by immunoSEQ multiplex PCR, and TCRdb holds only the in-frame ones, with some missing. In the table there are 360,000 or so clones, approximately 89% of which are singletons. Source material: PBMCs or T cells enriched from blood (not recorded which). The receptors here all came from a woman aged 25-40 years who had recovered from COVID-19. CDR3s include the opening cysteine and the closing phenylalanine or tryptophan. A D gene is named only where the DNA matches it firmly. Size values are once, few and many counts, or a class for expanded clones, and some rows have none.

J: TRBJ1-1; size: .; V: TRBV18; D: .; DNA: TGTGCCAGCTCACCACTCAGGATGAGAGACGGAGGCTTCTTT; CDR3: CASSPLRMRDGGFF
J: TRBJ1-3; size: once; V: TRBV6-5; D: .; DNA: TGTGCCAGCGCGGGGTCTGGAAACACCATATATTTT; CDR3: CASAGSGNTIYF
J: TRBJ1-3; size: .; V: TRBV6-6; D: TRBD1; DNA: TGTGCCAGCAGTTCGACAGGGTCTGGAAACACCATATATTTT; CDR3: CASSSTGSGNTIYF
J: TRBJ1-3; size: .; V: TRBV11-2; D: .; DNA: TGTGCCAGCAGCTTAGTCGGAGGCAAGGCTGGAAACACCATATATTTT; CDR3: CASSLVGGKAGNTIYF
J: TRBJ2-5; size: .; V: TRBV28; D: .; DNA: TGTGCCAGCAGTTCATCGGGTCCTGTGGAGACCCAGTACTTC; CDR3: CASSSSGPVETQYF
J: TRBJ2-2; size: .; V: TRBV2; D: TRBD2; DNA: TGTGCCAGCAGTGATTGGCGGGAGGCTACCGGGGAGCTGTTTTTT; CDR3: CASSDWREATGELFF
J: TRBJ1-6; size: few; V: TRBV14; D: .; DNA: TGTGCCAGCAGCCTTTTCGTTGGCTCACCCCTCCACTTT; CDR3: CASSLFVGSPLHF
J: TRBJ1-6; size: .; V: TRBV7-8; D: TRBD1; DNA: TGTGCCAGCAGCCTATACGAGGGGACAGATAATTCACCCCTCCACTTT; CDR3: CASSLYEGTDNSPLHF
J: TRBJ1-1; size: .; V: TRBV3-1/TRBV3-2; D: TRBD1; DNA: TGTGCCAGCAGCCAACTGGACAGGGCTGCTGAAGCTTTCTTT; CDR3: CASSQLDRAAEAFF
J: TRBJ2-2; size: .; V: TRBV2; D: TRBD2; DNA: TGTGCCAGCAGATATAGCGGGGGGAACACCGGGGAGCTGTTTTTT; CDR3: CASRYSGGNTGELFF
J: TRBJ2-7; size: once; V: TRBV5-1; D: TRBD2; DNA: TGCGCCAGCAGCTTGGAAGCGGGAGGAATCTACGAGCAGTACTTC; CDR3: CASSLEAGGIYEQYF
J: TRBJ2-2; size: .; V: TRBV5-1; D: .; DNA: TGCGCCAGCAGGGGGACAAATAACACCGGGGAGCTGTTTTTT; CDR3: CASRGTNNTGELFF
J: TRBJ1-1; size: .; V: TRBV28; D: .; DNA: TGTGCCAGCATCCCGACACCGAACACTGAAGCTTTCTTT; CDR3: CASIPTPNTEAFF
J: TRBJ1-6; size: .; V: TRBV15; D: TRBD1; DNA: TGTGCCACCAGCAGACCTCTGGGGGAAGGGGGCATCTCACCCCTCCACTTT; CDR3: CATSRPLGEGGISPLHF
J: TRBJ2-1; size: few; V: TRBV6-6; D: TRBD1; DNA: TGTGCCAGCAGTCCCATAAGTCCGGGACAGCCTCATTACAATGAGCAGTTCTTC; CDR3: CASSPISPGQPHYNEQFF
J: TRBJ1-2; size: .; V: TRBV6-4; D: TRBD1; DNA: TGTGCCAGCAGTCTGACAGGGCGGGATGGCTACACCTTC; CDR3: CASSLTGRDGYTF
J: TRBJ1-1; size: .; V: TRBV28; D: .; DNA: TGTGCCAGCAGCCAGGGGTCAGGGACTGAAGCTTTCTTT; CDR3: CASSQGSGTEAFF
J: TRBJ2-5; size: .; V: TRBV9; D: .; DNA: TGTGCCAGCAGCGTAGCGGGGAGACCCCAAGAGACCCAGTACTTC; CDR3: CASSVAGRPQETQYF
J: TRBJ2-5; size: .; V: TRBV3-1/TRBV3-2; D: .; DNA: TGTGCCAGCAGCCTGACGGGGACCCAGTACTTC; CDR3: CASSLTGTQYF
J: TRBJ2-7; size: .; V: TRBV30; D: TRBD2; DNA: TGTGCCTTGAGAAGCGGGATCTCCTACGAGCAGTACTTC; CDR3: CALRSGISYEQYF
J: TRBJ2-5; size: .; V: TRBV5-1; D: TRBD2; DNA: TGCGCCAGCAGCTTGGCCGGGACTAGCGGCCAAGAGACCCAGTACTTC; CDR3: CASSLAGTSGQETQYF
J: TRBJ2-7; size: .; V: TRBV11-2; D: .; DNA: TGTGCCAGCAGCTTGGCCCGACTCTACGAGCAGTACTTC; CDR3: CASSLARLYEQYF
J: TRBJ2-6; size: .; V: TRBV29-1; D: .; DNA: TGCAGCGCCCAGGACAGAGGATCTGGGGCCAACGTCCTGACTTTC; CDR3: CSAQDRGSGANVLTF
J: TRBJ2-3; size: .; V: TRBV7-7; D: .; DNA: TGTGCCAGCAGCTTAGAGGTCGGGGGTGCCACAGATACGCAGTATTTT; CDR3: CASSLEVGGATDTQYF
J: TRBJ2-1; size: .; V: TRBV24-1; D: .; DNA: TGTGCCACCGAAACTGGGGGGACCTACAATGAGCAGTTCTTC; CDR3: CATETGGTYNEQFF
J: TRBJ1-1; size: .; V: TRBV7-9; D: .; DNA: TGTGCCAGCAGCCTAGGGGCACCTGAAGCTTTCTTT; CDR3: CASSLGAPEAFF
J: TRBJ2-2; size: .; V: TRBV28; D: .; DNA: TGTGCCACGGACAGGAACACCGGGGAGCTGTTTTTT; CDR3: CATDRNTGELFF
J: TRBJ2-2; size: .; V: TRBV7-6; D: TRBD1; DNA: TGTGCCAGCAGCTCGACAGGGGGCAACACCGGGGAGCTGTTTTTT; CDR3: CASSSTGGNTGELFF
J: TRBJ1-1; size: .; V: TRBV27; D: TRBD1; DNA: TGTGCCAGCAGTCTATCCGGGACAGGGGGCCTGAACACTGAAGCTTTCTTT; CDR3: CASSLSGTGGLNTEAFF
J: TRBJ1-1; size: .; V: TRBV27; D: TRBD1; DNA: TGTGCCAGCAGTTTCTACTCGCTCCGCCGGGGACAGGGTTTATTCGGTACTGAAGCTTTCTTT; CDR3: CASSFYSLRRGQGLFGTEAFF
J: TRBJ2-7; size: .; V: TRBV5-1; D: TRBD2; DNA: TGCGCCAGCAGCCCCGGGGGGGGCCCCTACGAGCAGTACTTC; CDR3: CASSPGGGPYEQYF
J: TRBJ1-4; size: once; V: TRBV9; D: .; DNA: TGTGCCAGCAGCGTAGGTCCCCCCTCTTGGCAACTGTTTTTT; CDR3: CASSVGPPSWQLFF
J: TRBJ1-1; size: once; V: TRBV5-1; D: TRBD1; DNA: TGCGCCAGCAGCTTGGCCGATTCGAGGCGGACAGGGGGTCTCGCTGAAGCTTTCTTT; CDR3: CASSLADSRRTGGLAEAFF
J: TRBJ1-5; size: .; V: TRBV2; D: .; DNA: TGTGCCAGCAGTGAGACAGTGAGCAATCAGCCCCAGCATTTT; CDR3: CASSETVSNQPQHF
J: TRBJ2-7; size: .; V: TRBV27; D: .; DNA: TGTGCCAGCAGTTTAACATTCAGCTCCTACGAGCAGTACTTC; CDR3: CASSLTFSSYEQYF
J: TRBJ2-7; size: .; V: TRBV4-1; D: TRBD1; DNA: TGCGCCAGCAGCTACAGAAGGGGGCGCTCCTACGAGCAGTACTTC; CDR3: CASSYRRGRSYEQYF
J: TRBJ1-5; size: .; V: TRBV6-5; D: TRBD1; DNA: TGTGCCAGCAACGGACAGGGCGGCAATCAGCCCCAGCATTTT; CDR3: CASNGQGGNQPQHF
J: TRBJ1-5; size: .; V: TRBV2; D: .; DNA: TGTGCCAGCAGTGAAAGACAGAGCAATCAGCCCCAGCATTTT; CDR3: CASSERQSNQPQHF
J: TRBJ2-5; size: .; V: TRBV14; D: .; DNA: TGTGCCAGCAGCCACCCAGGGCGGGAGACCCAGTACTTC; CDR3: CASSHPGRETQYF
J: TRBJ1-2; size: .; V: TRBV20-1; D: .; DNA: TGCAGTGCAAGTAGCGCGGGAGCTAACTATGGCTACACCTTC; CDR3: CSASSAGANYGYTF
J: TRBJ1-1; size: .; V: TRBV28; D: .; DNA: TGTGCCAGCATCGAGCATGGGGGGGAAGCTTTCTTT; CDR3: CASIEHGGEAFF
J: TRBJ2-3; size: .; V: TRBV5-1; D: TRBD2; DNA: TGCGCCAGCAGCTTCTCGGGAGGGGAAGATACGCAGTATTTT; CDR3: CASSFSGGEDTQYF
J: TRBJ2-1; size: .; V: TRBV20-1; D: TRBD2; DNA: TGCAGTGCTAGTAAGCGGGGGGCAATCTACAATGAGCAGTTCTTC; CDR3: CSASKRGAIYNEQFF
J: TRBJ1-5; size: .; V: TRBV5-8; D: .; DNA: TGTGCCAGCAGCCTTGGACTGTATAGCAATCAGCCCCAGCATTTT; CDR3: CASSLGLYSNQPQHF
J: TRBJ2-7; size: .; V: TRBV6-5; D: .; DNA: TGTGCCAGCAGTTACTCACGGCAGGGGGGCCACGAGCAGTACTTC; CDR3: CASSYSRQGGHEQYF
J: TRBJ2-5; size: .; V: TRBV18; D: .; DNA: TGTGCCAGCTCACCACAGCGCCAAGAAGAGACCCAGTACTTC; CDR3: CASSPQRQEETQYF
J: TRBJ1-3; size: .; V: TRBV27; D: .; DNA: TGTGCCAGCAGTTTGGGGTCGACAGAAGGAAACACCATATATTTT; CDR3: CASSLGSTEGNTIYF
J: TRBJ2-7; size: .; V: TRBV11-2; D: .; DNA: TGTGCCAGCAGCTTAGTTGTCGGGGGCTACGAGCAGTACTTC; CDR3: CASSLVVGGYEQYF
J: TRBJ2-5; size: .; V: TRBV10-1; D: TRBD1; DNA: TGCGCCAGCAGTGGAGGGACAGGGGGCCGGTCAGAGACCCAGTACTTC; CDR3: CASSGGTGGRSETQYF
J: TRBJ1-4; size: .; V: TRBV5-1; D: .; DNA: TGCGCCAGCAGTGTGATGGGGGCCAATAATGAAAAACTGTTTTTT; CDR3: CASSVMGANNEKLFF
J: TRBJ1-6; size: .; V: TRBV5-4; D: TRBD1; DNA: TGTGCCAGCAGCTTGAACCCGGGACAGGGTTTTTCACCCCTCCACTTT; CDR3: CASSLNPGQGFSPLHF
J: TRBJ2-1; size: .; V: TRBV27; D: .; DNA: TGTGCCAGCAGCCCCCTGGCCAGGGTCAATGAGCAGTTCTTC; CDR3: CASSPLARVNEQFF
J: TRBJ1-1; size: few; V: TRBV2; D: TRBD1; DNA: TGTGCCAGCAGGCTGGGACAGACTTCTATCATGAACACTGAAGCTTTCTTT; CDR3: CASRLGQTSIMNTEAFF
J: TRBJ2-1; size: .; V: TRBV10-3; D: .; DNA: TGTGCCATCGGGGACGGGAGAGAGCAGTTCTTC; CDR3: CAIGDGREQFF
J: TRBJ2-5; size: .; V: TRBV10-3; D: TRBD1; DNA: TGTGCCGCGAGCAGCGACAGGGGCCCAGAGACCCAGTACTTC; CDR3: CAASSDRGPETQYF
J: TRBJ2-1; size: .; V: TRBV12-3/TRBV12-4; D: .; DNA: TGTGCCAGCAGACGGAGTTTAGCATATGAGCAGTTCTTC; CDR3: CASRRSLAYEQFF
J: TRBJ2-1; size: .; V: TRBV5-1; D: TRBD2; DNA: TGCGCCAGCAGCTTGGATGGACTAGCGGGATCTCAGTTCTTC; CDR3: CASSLDGLAGSQFF
J: TRBJ1-5; size: once; V: TRBV6-6; D: TRBD1; DNA: TGTGCCAGCAGGACAGGGGGCGGTCAGCCCCAGCATTTT; CDR3: CASRTGGGQPQHF
J: TRBJ2-3; size: .; V: TRBV6-5; D: TRBD2; DNA: TGTGCCAGCAGCAGACTAGCGGCTAGCACAGATACGCAGTATTTT; CDR3: CASSRLAASTDTQYF
J: TRBJ2-7; size: .; V: TRBV6-5; D: .; DNA: TGTGCCAGCCGGAGAGGGCTTAACGAGCAGTACTTC; CDR3: CASRRGLNEQYF